Below are 3 T cell receptor beta chains sequenced from a single sample in a study of shared clonotypes between healthy human individuals (dated by TCRdb to about 2020). Library generation was performed with the immunoSEQ multiplex PCR assay. The table was pulled from immuneACCESS by TCRdb, which kept in-frame rearrangements only. Such tables lose some clones; where checked, under half of the loss comes from unresolved V genes, and the rest has no known cause. Within this sample are around 2,000,000 clones, with roughly 95% of them counted one time only. The top ten constitute 0.13% of the sample. Sequenced: naive CD4+ T cells sorted from blood. The cell subset or site label, read with the paper, signifies: CD45RA+ positively selected. The receptors stem from a man between 18 and 29 years old in good health.

The CDR3, as DNA: TGCGCCAGCAGCCCCGGGACAGGGCGGGGAGAGACCCAGTACTTC. Translated: CASSPGTGRGETQYF. The rearrangement joins TRBV5-1 to TRBJ2-5; 9 bases are a match to TRBD1. Trimming removed 4 bases from V and 4 bases from J; junction bases left unmatched: 8. Germline V gene data show CDR1 as SGHRS and CDR2 as YFSETQ. This CDR3 spans 15 amino acids.

The CDR3 is CASSLEVVMNTEAFF. The CDR3 coding sequence is TGCGCCAGCAGCTTGGAAGTAGTTATGAACACTGAAGCTTTCTTT. The genes are TRBV5-1 and TRBJ1-1; unclear D gene. This CDR3 contains 15 residues. Germline CDR1 SGHRS, CDR2 YFSETQ. V shed 0 bases and J shed 0 bases, with 9 bases lying between them.

The genes are TRBV30 and TRBJ2-2; the D gene is possibly TRBD2 (7 bases). V dropped 1 base and J dropped 4 bases, with 28 bases sitting between them. Germline values: CDR1 GTSNPN, CDR2 SVGIG (reference sequence). This CDR3 contains 20 residues. Written as DNA, the CDR3 is TGTGCCTGGAGTGGCGGGAGAGGGCGGGACAAAACTCGGTTCACCGGGGAGCTGTTTTTT. It specifies CAWSGGRGRDKTRFTGELFF.